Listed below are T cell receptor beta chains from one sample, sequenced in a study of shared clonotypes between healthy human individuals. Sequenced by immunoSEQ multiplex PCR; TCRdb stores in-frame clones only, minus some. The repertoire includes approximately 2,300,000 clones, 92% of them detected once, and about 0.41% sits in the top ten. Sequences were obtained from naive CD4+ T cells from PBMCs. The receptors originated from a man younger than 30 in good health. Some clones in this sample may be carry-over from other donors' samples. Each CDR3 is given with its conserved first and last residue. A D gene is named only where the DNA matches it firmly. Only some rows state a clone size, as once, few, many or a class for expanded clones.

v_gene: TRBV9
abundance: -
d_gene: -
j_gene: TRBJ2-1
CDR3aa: CASSVDFNEQFF
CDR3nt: TGTGCCAGCAGCGTAGACTTCAATGAGCAGTTCTTC

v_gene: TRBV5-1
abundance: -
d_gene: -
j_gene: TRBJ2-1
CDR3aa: CASSLLAGRGSEQFF
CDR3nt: TGCGCCAGCAGCTTGCTGGCAGGGAGGGGGTCTGAGCAGTTCTTC

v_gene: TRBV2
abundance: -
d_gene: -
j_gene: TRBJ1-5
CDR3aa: CASSMTTAWPQHF
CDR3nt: TGTGCCAGCAGTATGACAACAGCATGGCCCCAGCATTTT

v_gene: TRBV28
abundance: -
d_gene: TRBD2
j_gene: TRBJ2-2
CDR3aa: CASSSSGIGTGELFF
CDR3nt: TGTGCCAGCAGCTCTAGCGGGATCGGCACCGGGGAGCTGTTTTTT

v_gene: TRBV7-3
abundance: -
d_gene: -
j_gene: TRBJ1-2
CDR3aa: CASSLGRESHGYTF
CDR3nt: TGTGCCAGCAGCTTGGGCAGGGAGTCCCATGGCTACACCTTC

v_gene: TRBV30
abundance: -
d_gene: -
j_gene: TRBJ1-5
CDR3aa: CAWSLSSGKGQPQHF
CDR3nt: TGTGCCTGGAGTTTATCTTCCGGGAAAGGTCAGCCCCAGCATTTT

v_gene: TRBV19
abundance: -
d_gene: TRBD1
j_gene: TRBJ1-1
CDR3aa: CASSIGTGRRTEAFF
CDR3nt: TGTGCCAGTAGTATCGGGACAGGGAGGAGAACTGAAGCTTTCTTT

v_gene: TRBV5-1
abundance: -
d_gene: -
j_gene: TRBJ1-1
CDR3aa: CASSKQRGGTEAFF
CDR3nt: TGCGCCAGCAGCAAGCAGAGGGGGGGCACTGAAGCTTTCTTT

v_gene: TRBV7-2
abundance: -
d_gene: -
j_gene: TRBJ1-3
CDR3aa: CASSLLGGPGNTIYF
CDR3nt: TGTGCCAGCAGCCTTCTGGGTGGTCCTGGAAACACCATATATTTT

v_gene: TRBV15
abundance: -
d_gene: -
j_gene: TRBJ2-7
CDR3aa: CACAREGNLGEQYF
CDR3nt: TGTGCCTGTGCCCGCGAGGGAAACCTAGGGGAGCAGTACTTC

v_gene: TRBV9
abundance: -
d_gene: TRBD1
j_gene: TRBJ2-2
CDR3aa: CASSAGTGATGELFF
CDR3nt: TGTGCCAGCAGCGCCGGGACAGGGGCAACCGGGGAGCTGTTTTTT

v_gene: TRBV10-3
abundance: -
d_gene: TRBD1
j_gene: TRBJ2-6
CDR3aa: CAISESDRAGANVLTF
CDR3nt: TGTGCCATCAGTGAGTCGGACAGGGCTGGGGCCAACGTCCTGACTTTC

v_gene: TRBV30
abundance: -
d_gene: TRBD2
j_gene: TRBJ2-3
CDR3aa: CALTVAGATQYF
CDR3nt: TGTGCCTTGACAGTAGCGGGAGCGACGCAGTATTTT

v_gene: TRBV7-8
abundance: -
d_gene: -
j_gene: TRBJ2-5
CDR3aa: CASSLVQTVETQYF
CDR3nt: TGTGCCAGCAGCTTAGTCCAGACGGTAGAGACCCAGTACTTC

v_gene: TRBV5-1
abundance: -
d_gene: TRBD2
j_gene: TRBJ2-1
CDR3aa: CASSLNGGSINEQFF
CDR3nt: TGCGCCAGCAGCCTTAATGGCGGGAGCATCAATGAGCAGTTCTTC

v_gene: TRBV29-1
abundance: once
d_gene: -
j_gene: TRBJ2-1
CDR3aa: CSVDSQTNEQFF
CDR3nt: TGCAGCGTTGACTCACAGACTAATGAGCAGTTCTTC

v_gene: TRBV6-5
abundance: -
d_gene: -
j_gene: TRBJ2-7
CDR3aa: CASSYEGDLENEQYF
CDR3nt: TGTGCCAGCAGTTATGAGGGGGACCTCGAAAACGAGCAGTACTTC

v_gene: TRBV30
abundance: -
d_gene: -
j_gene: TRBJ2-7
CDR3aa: CAWSFRGFNPSYEQYF
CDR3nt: TGTGCCTGGAGTTTCAGGGGCTTCAACCCTTCCTACGAGCAGTACTTC

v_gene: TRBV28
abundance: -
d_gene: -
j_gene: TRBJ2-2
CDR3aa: CASSLAGLPNTGELFF
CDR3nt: TGTGCCAGCAGTTTGGCCGGGTTACCGAACACCGGGGAGCTGTTTTTT

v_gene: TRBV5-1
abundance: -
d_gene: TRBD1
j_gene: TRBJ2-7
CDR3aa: CASSPAPGQSYEQYF
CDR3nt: TGCGCCAGCAGCCCGGCACCGGGACAGTCCTACGAGCAGTACTTC

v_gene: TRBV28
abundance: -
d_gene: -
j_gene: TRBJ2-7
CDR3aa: CASTSEAEQYF
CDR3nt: TGTGCCAGCACATCCGAGGCCGAGCAGTACTTC

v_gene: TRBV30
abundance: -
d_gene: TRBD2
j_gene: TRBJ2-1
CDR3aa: CAFTQLAGFYNEQFF
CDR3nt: TGTGCCTTTACCCAGCTAGCGGGGTTCTACAATGAGCAGTTCTTC

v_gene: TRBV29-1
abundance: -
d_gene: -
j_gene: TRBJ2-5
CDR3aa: CSVLTAASWETQYF
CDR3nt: TGCAGCGTATTGACAGCAGCGTCGTGGGAGACCCAGTACTTC

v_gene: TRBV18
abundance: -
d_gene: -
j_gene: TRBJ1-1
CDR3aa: CASSPPEGANTEAFF
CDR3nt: TGTGCCAGCTCACCACCGGAGGGTGCGAACACTGAAGCTTTCTTT

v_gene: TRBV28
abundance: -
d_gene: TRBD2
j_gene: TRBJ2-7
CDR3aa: CASSSPGLAGYEQYF
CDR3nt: TGTGCCAGCAGTTCCCCGGGACTAGCGGGTTACGAGCAGTACTTC

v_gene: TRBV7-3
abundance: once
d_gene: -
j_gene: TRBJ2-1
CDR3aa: CASSWGGDFNEQFF
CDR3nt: TGTGCCAGCAGCTGGGGCGGGGACTTTAATGAGCAGTTCTTC

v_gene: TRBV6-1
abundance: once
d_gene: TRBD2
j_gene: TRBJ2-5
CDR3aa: CASSASGGQETQYF
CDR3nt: TGTGCCAGCAGTGCTAGCGGGGGCCAAGAGACCCAGTACTTC

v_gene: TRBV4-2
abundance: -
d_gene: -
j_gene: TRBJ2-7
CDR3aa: CASSQGQGSYEQYF
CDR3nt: TGTGCCAGCAGCCAAGGCCAGGGGAGCTACGAGCAGTACTTC

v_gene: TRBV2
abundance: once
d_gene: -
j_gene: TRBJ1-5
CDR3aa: CASSEWSGNQPQHF
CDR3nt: TGTGCCAGCAGTGAATGGTCAGGGAATCAGCCCCAGCATTTT

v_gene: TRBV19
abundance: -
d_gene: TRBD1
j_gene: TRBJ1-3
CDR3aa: CASTTGQGSGNTIYF
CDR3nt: TGTGCCAGTACCACGGGACAGGGATCAGGAAACACCATATATTTT

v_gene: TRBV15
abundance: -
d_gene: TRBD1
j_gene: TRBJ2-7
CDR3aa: CATSRTATGGPYEQYF
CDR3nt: TGTGCCACCAGCAGAACCGCGACAGGGGGACCATACGAGCAGTACTTC

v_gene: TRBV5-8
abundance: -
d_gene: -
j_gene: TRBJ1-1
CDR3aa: CASSYPGPAFF
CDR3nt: TGTGCCAGCAGCTACCCAGGGCCAGCTTTCTTT

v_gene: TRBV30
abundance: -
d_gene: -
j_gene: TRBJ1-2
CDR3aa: CAWSRRQGGGYTF
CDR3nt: TGTGCCTGGAGTCGCAGACAAGGAGGTGGCTACACCTTC

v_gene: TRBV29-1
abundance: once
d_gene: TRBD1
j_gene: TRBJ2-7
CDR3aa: CSAGWDRGYEQYF
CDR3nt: TGCAGCGCCGGTTGGGACAGGGGGTACGAGCAGTACTTC

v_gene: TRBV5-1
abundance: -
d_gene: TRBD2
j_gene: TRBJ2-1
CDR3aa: CASTPGSGNEQFF
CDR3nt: TGCGCCAGCACTCCGGGTAGCGGGAATGAGCAGTTCTTC

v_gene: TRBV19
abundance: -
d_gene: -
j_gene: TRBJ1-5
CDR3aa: CASSIRAGGNQPQHF
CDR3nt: TGTGCCAGTAGTATCAGGGCTGGAGGCAATCAGCCCCAGCATTTT

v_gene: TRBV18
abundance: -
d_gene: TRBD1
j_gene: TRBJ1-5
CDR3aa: CASSPRGQGNSNQPQHF
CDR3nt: TGTGCCAGCTCACCACGGGGACAGGGGAATAGCAATCAGCCCCAGCATTTT

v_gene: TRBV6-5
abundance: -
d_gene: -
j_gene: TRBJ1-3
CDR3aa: CASTTGNTIYF
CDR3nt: TGTGCCAGCACGACTGGAAACACCATATATTTT

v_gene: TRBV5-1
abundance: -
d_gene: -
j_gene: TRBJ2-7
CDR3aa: CASSSDRGSYEQYF
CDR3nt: TGCGCCAGCAGCTCGGACAGAGGCTCCTACGAGCAGTACTTC

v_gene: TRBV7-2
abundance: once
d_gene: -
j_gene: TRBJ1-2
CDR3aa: CASSLAPGPYGYTF
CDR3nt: TGTGCCAGCAGCTTAGCACCGGGCCCCTATGGCTACACCTTC

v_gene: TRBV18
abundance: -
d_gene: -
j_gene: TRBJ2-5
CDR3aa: CASSPPGTQGETQYF
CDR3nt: TGTGCCAGCTCACCCCCGGGAACGCAGGGGGAGACCCAGTACTTC

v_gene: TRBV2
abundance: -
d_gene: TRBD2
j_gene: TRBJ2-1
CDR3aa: CASRTLAGTDNEQFF
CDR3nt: TGTGCCAGCCGCACACTAGCGGGTACCGACAATGAGCAGTTCTTC

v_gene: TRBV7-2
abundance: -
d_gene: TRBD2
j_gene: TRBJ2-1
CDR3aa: CASSLWASGRNEQFF
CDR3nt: TGTGCCAGCAGCTTATGGGCTAGCGGGCGGAATGAGCAGTTCTTC

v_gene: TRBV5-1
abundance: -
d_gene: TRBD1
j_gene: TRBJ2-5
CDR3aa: CASSFSVTGTAQETQYF
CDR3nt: TGCGCCAGCAGCTTTAGCGTCACCGGGACAGCACAAGAGACCCAGTACTTC

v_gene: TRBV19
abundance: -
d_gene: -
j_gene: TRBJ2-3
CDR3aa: CASSTRTSTDTQYF
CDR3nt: TGTGCCAGTAGTACCCGGACTAGCACAGATACGCAGTATTTT

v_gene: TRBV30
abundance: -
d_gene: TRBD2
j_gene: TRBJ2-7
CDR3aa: CAWSSGGEQYF
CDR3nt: TGTGCCTGGAGTTCGGGGGGCGAGCAGTACTTC

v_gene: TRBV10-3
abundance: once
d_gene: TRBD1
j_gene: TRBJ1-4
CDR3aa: CAIGPGQTGEKLFF
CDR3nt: TGTGCCATTGGGCCGGGACAGACGGGGGAAAAACTGTTTTTT

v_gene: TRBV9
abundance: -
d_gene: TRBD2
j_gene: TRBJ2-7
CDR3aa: CASSALGLAGGPPGEQYF
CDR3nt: TGTGCCAGCAGCGCACTGGGACTAGCGGGAGGTCCCCCCGGCGAGCAGTACTTC

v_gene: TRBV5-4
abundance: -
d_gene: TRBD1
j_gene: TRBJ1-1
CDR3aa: CASSLDPGQTYQAFF
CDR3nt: TGTGCCAGCAGCTTGGATCCGGGACAGACCTACCAAGCTTTCTTT

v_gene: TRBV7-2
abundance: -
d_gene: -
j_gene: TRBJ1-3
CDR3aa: CASSLEGASHLSGNTIYF
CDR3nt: TGTGCCAGCAGCTTAGAAGGCGCCAGCCACCTCTCTGGAAACACCATATATTTT

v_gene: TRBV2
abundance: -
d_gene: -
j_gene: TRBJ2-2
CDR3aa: CASRLAPGELFF
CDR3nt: TGTGCCAGCAGACTAGCACCCGGGGAGCTGTTTTTT

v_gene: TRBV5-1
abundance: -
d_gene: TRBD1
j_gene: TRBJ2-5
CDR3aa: CASSLGGQGWETQYF
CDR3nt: TGCGCCAGCAGCTTGGGGGGACAGGGCTGGGAGACCCAGTACTTC